These 23 T cell receptor beta chains share one sample of origin, sequenced in a study of blood T cell repertoires in COVID-19. Sequencing used immunoSEQ multiplex PCR; TCRdb keeps in-frame clones, though not all of them. The sample includes fewer than 400,000 clones, 70% to 90% of them seen just once. Sequenced: peripheral blood. The receptor set was obtained from a human donor in a cohort sampled during active COVID-19.

The V and J genes are TRBV28 and TRBJ1-5; TRBD1 matches at 11 bases. V shed 2 bases and J 5 bases; nucleotides not matched to a gene: 17. The CDR3 loop spans 20 amino acids. The germline V gene encodes CDR1 MDHEN and CDR2 SYDVKM. The CDR3 protein is CASSLMLPKDRGPKYQPQHF. The CDR3 nucleotides read TGTGCCAGCAGTTTAATGTTACCCAAGGACAGGGGGCCAAAGTATCAGCCCCAGCATTTT.

This clone is a singleton in its sample. The CDR3 coding sequence is TGCGCCAGCAGCTCCCCCCGAGGCCAAAGCTCCTACGAGCAGTACTTC. It is translated as CASSSPRGQSSYEQYF. V gene TRBV5-1 combines with J gene TRBJ2-7; D is undetermined. The CDR3 has 16 amino acids. The V and J ends lost 3 bases and 0 bases respectively, with 16 bases between them. Germline assignment: CDR1 SGHRS and CDR2 YFSETQ.

The chain joins TRBV19 to TRBJ1-5, with 7 positions matching TRBD1. Germline loops: CDR1 LNHDA, CDR2 SQIVND (reference sequence). The CDR3 consists of 15 residues. V lost 4 bases, J lost 6 bases, and 9 bases stayed unmatched. CDR3 in amino acids: CASSTAMGQLQPQHF. The CDR3 region has the DNA TGTGCCAGTAGTACCGCTATGGGACAGCTTCAGCCCCAGCATTTT.

J is TRBJ1-2 and V is TRBV5-6; perhaps TRBD1 as D (6 bases). The CDR3 consists of 12 residues. The germline V and J ends were trimmed by 4 bases and 4 bases, with 8 bases remaining between them. Germline CDR1 SGHDT, CDR2 YYEEEE. The DNA of the CDR3 is TGTGCCAGCAGCCCCAGGGGCTATGGCTACACCTTC. The encoded protein is CASSPRGYGYTF.

Written as DNA, the CDR3 is TGTGCCAGCAGTCGAGCACCCGAATATTATCGGGCGGGAGGGACCACAGATACGCAGTATTTT. Translation gives CASSRAPEYYRAGGTTDTQYF. The chain combines TRBV28 with TRBJ2-3; 9 bases agree with TRBD2. V was clipped by 5 bases and J by 2 bases; unmatched bases: 23. The germline V gene encodes CDR1 MDHEN and CDR2 SYDVKM. This CDR3 contains 21 residues. Using reference TRBV28 and TRBJ2-3 for the parts outside the CDR3, the full variable domain is DVKVTQSSRYLVKRTGEKVFLECVQDMDHENMFWYRQDPGLGLRLIYFSYDVKMKEKGDIPEGYSVSREKKERFSLILESASTNQTSMYLCASSRAPEYYRAGGTTDTQYFGPGTRLTVL.

The gene calls are TRBV19 and TRBJ1-1; 7 positions agree with TRBD1. Trimming removed 3 bases from V and 9 bases from J; junction bases left unmatched: 7. This CDR3 has 13 residues. CDR1 is LNHDA and CDR2 is SQIVND in the germline V gene (reference sequence). CDR3 in amino acids: CASSIKTGDKAFF. The DNA of the CDR3 is TGTGCCAGTAGTATTAAAACAGGGGATAAAGCTTTCTTT. The whole variable domain, filled in from reference TRBV19 and TRBJ1-1, reads DGGITQSPKYLFRKEGQNVTLSCEQNLNHDAMYWYRQDPGQGLRLIYYSQIVNDFQKGDIAEGYSVSREKKESFPLTVTSAQKNPTAFYLCASSIKTGDKAFFGQGTRLTVV.

With respect to this clone: Different DNA sequences within this sample yield the same CDR3. The V and J genes are TRBV5-1 and TRBJ2-5; 13 nucleotides match TRBD2. The ends lost 4 bases at V and 5 bases at J; junction bases unmatched: 8. The CDR3 runs to 16 residues. Germline V gene lookup returns CDR1 SGHRS and CDR2 YFSETQ. The CDR3 region has the DNA TGCGCCAGCAGCCCAGGACTAGCGGGAGCTGGGGAGACCCAGTACTTC. As protein: CASSPGLAGAGETQYF.

The J gene is TRBJ1-5, the V gene TRBV6-5; possibly TRBD1 for D (5 bases). V shed 6 bases and J shed 0 bases, with 9 bases lying between them. CDR3 length: 14 residues. CDR1 is MNHEY and CDR2 is SVGAGI in the germline V gene. The DNA of the CDR3 is TGTGCCAGCAGCGCCGGACATAGCAATCAGCCCCAGCATTTT. Translated: CASSAGHSNQPQHF.

The rearrangement links TRBV4-2 to TRBJ2-7; 15 bases are shared with TRBD2. CDR3 size: 19 residues. The germline V gene encodes CDR1 LGHNA and CDR2 YNFKEQ. V trimming: 0 bases; J trimming: 7 bases; junction bases outside the gene matches: 13. This CDR3 reads CASSQERTSGRARSREQYF. DNA for the CDR3: TGTGCCAGCAGCCAAGAACGGACTAGCGGGAGGGCCCGATCCCGGGAGCAGTACTTC.

The rearrangement joins TRBV29-1 to TRBJ2-1; D gene uncertain. CDR1 and CDR2 (germline): SQVTM, ANQGSEA. The ends were cut back, 4 bases at V and 7 bases at J, with 8 bases in the middle. This CDR3 has 11 residues. This CDR3 reads CSVGFGNEQFF. The CDR3 DNA reads TGCAGCGTTGGTTTCGGGAATGAGCAGTTCTTC.

The genes are TRBV2 and TRBJ2-1, with 9 bases identical to TRBD2. Germline V gene lookup returns CDR1 SNHLY and CDR2 FYNNEI. CDR3 length: 14 residues. The trim removed 8 bases at V and 0 bases at J, leaving 2 bases unmatched. CDR3 residues: CASGLASSYNEQFF. The CDR3, as DNA: TGTGCCAGCGGACTAGCGAGCTCCTACAATGAGCAGTTCTTC.

The chain is built from TRBV7-8 and TRBJ2-7, with 9 bases aligning to TRBD2. J lost 5 bases, V lost 1 base, and 9 bases had no gene match. The CDR3 is 16 amino acids. CDR1 and CDR2 (germline): SGHVS, FQNEAQ. CDR3 nucleotide sequence: TGTGCCAGCAGCTTAGGATGGGCTAGCGGGACCCACGAGCAGTACTTC. Translation: CASSLGWASGTHEQYF.

The CDR3 region has the DNA TGTGCCACCAGTGAGCGTCGGACAGGGGATTTAAATACGCAGTATTTT. It codes for CATSERRTGDLNTQYF. The chain uses TRBV24-1 and TRBJ2-3; 9 bases fit TRBD1. In germline, CDR1 is KGHDR, CDR2 SFDVKD. The CDR3 contains 16 residues. Trimming removed 4 bases from V and 7 bases from J; junction bases left unmatched: 11.

This sequence joins TRBV7-3 and TRBJ2-3, with a tentative D call TRBD2 (6 bases). V was clipped by 2 bases and J by 2 bases, with 14 bases between them. Germline V gene data show CDR1 as SGHTA and CDR2 as FQGTGA. The CDR3 is 16 residues long. CDR3 sequence (DNA): TGTGCCAGCAGCTTAGGATCTGGCGGGGTCACAGATACGCAGTATTTT. Translated, it gives CASSLGSGGVTDTQYF. Full variable domain (outside the CDR3, taken from reference TRBV7-3 and TRBJ2-3): GAGVSQTPSNKVTEKGKYVELRCDPISGHTALYWYRQSLGQGPEFLIYFQGTGAADDSGLPNDRFFAVRPEGSVSTLKIQRTERGDSAVYLCASSLGSGGVTDTQYFGPGTRLTVL.

This clone has only one observation. The V call is TRBV28, the J call TRBJ2-7; 15 bases are shared with TRBD2. Germline trimming cut 3 bases from V and 0 bases from J; bases unmatched to any gene: 6. CDR3 length: 18 amino acids. The germline V gene has CDR1 MDHEN and CDR2 SYDVKM. The CDR3 coding sequence is TGTGCCAGCAGTTTCCCGGGACTAGCGGGAGGTCCCTCCTACGAGCAGTACTTC. Protein: CASSFPGLAGGPSYEQYF.

This clone has a handful of counts. This chain uses TRBV7-2 with TRBJ2-2; the match to TRBD2 covers 9 bases. The CDR3 consists of 17 residues. Unmatched junction bases numbered 6, after V lost 2 bases and J lost 2 bases. Germline V gene lookup returns CDR1 SGHTA and CDR2 FQGNSA. The CDR3 coding sequence is TGTGCCAGCAGCTTATATCCAGCGGGAGGAAACACCGGGGAGCTGTTTTTT. Protein product: CASSLYPAGGNTGELFF.

The chain combines TRBV5-1 with TRBJ2-2, with 10 bases fitting TRBD2. CDR3 size: 15 residues. The ends lost 4 bases at V and 5 bases at J; junction bases unmatched: 5. Germline V gene data show CDR1 as SGHRS and CDR2 as YFSETQ. The DNA for the CDR3 is TGCGCCAGCAGCGCCACTAGCGGGACGACCGGGGAGCTGTTTTTT. This encodes CASSATSGTTGELFF. Full variable domain (remainder filled in from reference TRBV5-1 and TRBJ2-2): KAGVTQTPRYLIKTRGQQVTLSCSPISGHRSVSWYQQTPGQGLQFLFEYFSETQRNKGNFPGRFSGRQFSNSRSEMNVSTLELGDSALYLCASSATSGTTGELFFGEGSRLTVL.

This chain connects TRBV5-1 to TRBJ2-4, with 7 bases lining up with TRBD2. Unmatched junction bases numbered 5, after V lost 3 bases and J lost 8 bases. Germline V gives CDR1 SGHRS, CDR2 YFSETQ. The CDR3 sequence is 13 residues long. CDR3: CASSSVSGDIQYF. CDR3 in DNA: TGCGCCAGCAGCTCCGTAAGCGGGGACATTCAGTACTTC.

There are many counts of this clone. This sequence joins TRBV6-1 and TRBJ2-3, with D tentatively TRBD2 (6 bases). V shed 3 bases and J shed 0 bases, with 13 bases lying between them. CDR1 is MNHNS and CDR2 is SASEGT in the germline V gene. The CDR3 is 16 amino acids. The CDR3 nucleotides are TGTGCCAGCAGTGAGTGGTGGCGGGGTAGCACAGATACGCAGTATTTT. Amino acid sequence: CASSEWWRGSTDTQYF.

Here the CDR3 DNA reads TGTGCCAGCAATCTTGAGGGGGTTGAAAAACTGTTTTTT. Translated: CASNLEGVEKLFF. J is TRBJ1-4 and V is TRBV6-5, with D perhaps TRBD1 (6 bases). Deletions cut 7 bases from V and 7 bases from J, with 13 bases between. Looked up from germline, CDR1 is MNHEY and CDR2 is SVGAGI. The CDR3 contains 13 residues.

The V and J genes are TRBV28 and TRBJ2-7, with 12 bases identical to TRBD2. Germline CDR1 is MDHEN and CDR2 is SYDVKM. Trimming cost V 5 bases and J 4 bases; bases outside gene matches: 15. The CDR3 runs 18 residues. In DNA form, the CDR3 reads TGTGCCAGCAGTCGGACTAGCGGGGTAAACCCGAGTCGGTACGAGCAGTACTTC. Amino acids: CASSRTSGVNPSRYEQYF.

The chain uses TRBV11-3 and TRBJ1-4; D possibly corresponds to TRBD1 (5 bases). CDR1 and CDR2 (germline): SGHNT, YENEEA. CDR3 length equals 15 residues. V lost 2 bases, J lost 8 bases, and 15 bases lay in between. DNA of the CDR3: TGTGCCAGCAGCTTATTCAGGGTGCGGGACGAAAAACTGTTTTTT. Protein: CASSLFRVRDEKLFF.

The gene calls are TRBV7-2 and TRBJ1-1; D unclear. The ends were cut back, 5 bases at V and 1 base at J, with 14 bases in the middle. The CDR3 contains 15 residues. The germline V gene encodes CDR1 SGHTA and CDR2 FQGNSA. CDR3 amino acids: CASSLRRWANTEAFF. CDR3 nucleotides: TGTGCCAGCAGCCTGCGAAGATGGGCGAACACTGAAGCTTTCTTT.